This T cell receptor (beta chain) was captured by sequencing in a study of beta chain features in type 1 diabetes. This clone appeared a few times. cDNA synthesis used the whole RNA isolate, giving expressed TCRB sequences. Clones were read by immunoSEQ multiplex PCR, and TCRdb kept only the in-frame ones, dropping some. This table has about 260,000 clones, more than 65% appearing once. This CDR3 has 13 residues. Germline V CDR1 and CDR2: SEHNR, FQNEAQ (reference sequence). With 5 bases removed from V and 4 bases from J, the gap between germline ends came to 11 bases. The sample taken for sequencing was naive CD4+ T cells from blood. This sequence was found in a man in his thirties or forties in good health. The chain combines TRBV7-9 with TRBJ1-2; D possibly corresponds to TRBD1 (5 bases). The CDR3 loop is CASSKRGVYGYTF. The CDR3, as DNA: TGTGCCAGCAGCAAGCGGGGGGTCTATGGCTACACCTTC.